This TCR beta chain was sequenced in a study of T cells in Graves' hyperthyroidism and ophthalmopathy. The PBMCs were sourced from fresh peripheral blood (approximately 10 ml). There are a few counts of this clonotype. Antigen specificity is unknown. Study conclusions and caveats: A model built on 13 V-J features separated ophthalmopathy from stable hyperthyroidism. Most thyroid clonotypes expanded above 0.001 appeared in blood too.

There were TCR beta CDR3 regions amplified from RNA transcripts. First-round RT-PCR of the TCR CDR3 relied on the HTBI primer set. TCRdb redid the calling of the multiplex PCR reads with MiXCR, one entry per CDR3 protein. The sample has under 350,000 distinct CDR3 sequences, over 15% seen once; the top ten hold approximately 57%. This clonotype was sampled from a woman aged 60-75 years with Graves' ophthalmopathy. Sample: blood.

The CDR3, as DNA: TGCGCCAGCAGCCATAACACCCAAACTCAGCCCCAGCATTTT. As protein: CASSHNTQTQPQHF. J is TRBJ1-5 and V is TRBV4-1; D remains unclear. V was pared by 3 bases and J by 6 bases, with 12 bases between. The length of the CDR3 is 14 residues. Germline lookup yields CDR1 MGHRA and CDR2 YSYEKL.